In its sample, the clone carrying this TCR beta chain was seen many times. This entry belongs to a study of T cells in Graves' hyperthyroidism and ophthalmopathy. Amplified TCR beta CDR3 regions came from RNA transcripts. Carried out on the TCR CDR3, a first-round RT-PCR used the HTBI primer set. TCRdb re-derived calls from the multiplex PCR reads in MiXCR, one entry per CDR3 protein. This table holds hundreds of thousands of distinct CDR3 sequences, about 15% found once. The CDR3 consists of 12 residues. The germline V gene has CDR1 DFQATT and CDR2 SNEGSKA (reference sequence). Between the trimmed V and J ends, which lost 1 base and 1 base, there was a span of 4 bases.

The chain combines TRBV20-1 with TRBJ1-1; D not certain. This sequence originates from a young woman with Graves' hyperthyroidism. Sequencing was carried out using blood. The chain's CDR3 is CSARVQNTEAFF. In DNA form, the CDR3 reads TGCAGTGCTAGAGTGCAGAACACTGAAGCTTTCTTT.